The 5 T cell receptor beta chains below were found in one sample sequenced in a study of response to subunit inactivated influenza vaccine. One entry per CDR3 protein results from TCRdb running MiXCR on the RT-PCR reads. In the table there are about 160,000 distinct CDR3 sequences, roughly a tenth of which are singletons. Sequencing was performed on non-naive T cells sorted from PBMCs, taken 40 to 50 days after vaccination. The receptors were gathered from a man in his forties or fifties who received an inactivated influenza vaccine.

This clonotype was counted only a few times. This chain joins TRBV28 and TRBJ2-7, with D perhaps TRBD1 (5 bases). There are 14 residues in the CDR3. The V end lost 3 bases, the J end lost 4 bases, and 13 bases lay between the germline ends. Germline CDR1 reads MDHEN; CDR2 reads SYDVKM. The CDR3, as DNA: TGTGCCAGCAGTTTGGCAGGGATGGAATACGAGCAGTACTTC. Protein: CASSLAGMEYEQYF.

In its sample, this clonotype was seen a few times. The rearrangement links TRBV27 to TRBJ2-7; D gene unclear. Germline CDR1 is MNHEY and CDR2 is SMNVEV (reference sequence). With 2 bases removed from V and 1 base from J, the gap between germline ends came to 9 bases. This CDR3 comprises 14 residues. The CDR3 region has the DNA TGTGCCAGCAGTTTAGGCAGGTGGTCCTACGAGCAGTACTTC. This codes for CASSLGRWSYEQYF.

V is TRBV6-6 and J is TRBJ2-3; weak D call: TRBD1 (6 bases). This CDR3 has 13 amino acids. Per the germline V gene, CDR1 is MNHNY and CDR2 is SVGAGI (reference sequence). V was pared by 6 bases and J by 0 bases, with 7 bases between. CDR3 sequence reads: CASRDSSTDTQYF. The CDR3 DNA reads TGTGCCAGCAGGGACAGTAGCACAGATACGCAGTATTTT.

V and J are TRBV20-1 and TRBJ2-5; the D is unclear. Trimming stripped 0 bases from V and 5 bases from J, with 13 bases between. The CDR3 is 14 residues long. Germline V gene data show CDR1 as DFQATT and CDR2 as SNEGSKA (reference sequence). CDR3 nucleotide sequence: TGCAGTGCTAGAGAGTTCCCCCCCATGGAGACCCAGTACTTC. Its translation: CSAREFPPMETQYF.

This clonotype has at least ten counts. The chain has TRBV4-3 and TRBJ1-2; D gene ambiguous. The CDR3 loop spans 14 amino acids. V was trimmed by 0 bases and J by 2 bases, leaving 7 bases between them. Germline V gene lookup returns CDR1 LGHNA and CDR2 YSLEER. CDR3 sequence (DNA): TGCGCCAGCAGCCAAGAGGCTGCGAACTATGGCTACACCTTC. Its protein product is CASSQEAANYGYTF.